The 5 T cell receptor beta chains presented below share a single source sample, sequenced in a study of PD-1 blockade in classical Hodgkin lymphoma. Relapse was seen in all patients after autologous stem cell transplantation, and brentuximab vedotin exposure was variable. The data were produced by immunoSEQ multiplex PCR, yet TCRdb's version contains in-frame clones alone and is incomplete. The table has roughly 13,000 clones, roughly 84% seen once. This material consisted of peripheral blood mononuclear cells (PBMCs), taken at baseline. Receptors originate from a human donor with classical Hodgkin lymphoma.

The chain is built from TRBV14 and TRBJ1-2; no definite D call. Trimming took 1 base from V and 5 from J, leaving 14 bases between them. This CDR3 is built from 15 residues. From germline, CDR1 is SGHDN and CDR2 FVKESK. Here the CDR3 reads CASSQASAEGYGYTF. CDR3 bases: TGTGCCAGCAGCCAAGCCTCGGCGGAGGGTTATGGCTACACCTTC.

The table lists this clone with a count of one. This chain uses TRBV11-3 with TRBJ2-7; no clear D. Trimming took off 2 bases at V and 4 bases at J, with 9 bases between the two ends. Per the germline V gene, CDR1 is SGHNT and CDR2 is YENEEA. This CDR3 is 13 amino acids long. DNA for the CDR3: TGTGCCAGCAGCTTAAGTGGGGATTACGAGCAGTACGTC. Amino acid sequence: CASSLSGDYEQYV.

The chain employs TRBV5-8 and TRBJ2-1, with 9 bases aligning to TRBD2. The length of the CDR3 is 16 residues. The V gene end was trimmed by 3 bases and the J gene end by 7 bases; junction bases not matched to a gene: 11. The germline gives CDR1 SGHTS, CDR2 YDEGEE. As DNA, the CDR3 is TGTGCCAGCAGCTCGTCTTTCGGCGGGGGGGCTAATGAGCAGTTCTTC. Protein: CASSSSFGGGANEQFF.

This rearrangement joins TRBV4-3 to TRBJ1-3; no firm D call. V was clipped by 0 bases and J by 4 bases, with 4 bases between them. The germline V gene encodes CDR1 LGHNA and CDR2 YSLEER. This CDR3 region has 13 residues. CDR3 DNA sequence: TGCGCCAGCAGCCAAGATGCCGGAAACACCATATATTTT. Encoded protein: CASSQDAGNTIYF.

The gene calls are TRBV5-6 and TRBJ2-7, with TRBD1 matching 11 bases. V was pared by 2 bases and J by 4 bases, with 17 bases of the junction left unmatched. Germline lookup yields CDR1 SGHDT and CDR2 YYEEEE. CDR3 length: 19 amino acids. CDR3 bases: TGTGCCAGCAGCTTACGACGCTTGGACAGGGGGCACCCTACTTACGAGCAGTACTTC. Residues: CASSLRRLDRGHPTYEQYF.